The 15 T cell receptor beta chains presented below share a single source sample, sequenced in a study of CD8+CD57+ T cells in acquired aplastic anemia. Profiling that covered TCR beta VDJ and CDR3 relied on genomic DNA as its template. TCRdb used MiXCR to reprocess the reads, holding one entry per CDR3 protein. The data contain some 220,000 distinct CDR3 sequences, roughly 35% of them singletons. The sequenced material came from sorted CD4+, CD8+, or CD8+CD57+ T cells (not recorded which) from PBMCs. The receptors come from a human donor in good health, serving as a control.

This clonotype turned up a few times. A clone one base away is much larger, so this may be a read error. The genes are TRBV19 and TRBJ2-1; TRBD1 aligns across 10 bases. The CDR3 totals 14 residues. Germline trimming cut 7 bases from V and 6 bases from J; bases unmatched to any gene: 6. Germline loops: CDR1 LNHDA, CDR2 SQIVND (reference sequence). CDR3: CASTGDRGSNEQFF. In nucleotides, the CDR3 is TGTGCCAGTACCGGGGACAGGGGTAGCAATGAGCAGTTCTTC. Full variable domain (outside the CDR3, taken from reference TRBV19 and TRBJ2-1): DGGITQSPKYLFRKEGQNVTLSCEQNLNHDAMYWYRQDPGQGLRLIYYSQIVNDFQKGDIAEGYSVSREKKESFPLTVTSAQKNPTAFYLCASTGDRGSNEQFFGPGTRLTVL.

In its sample, this clonotype was seen many times. The CDR3 is CSAREAGQGTYEQYF. The CDR3 DNA reads as TGCAGTGCTAGAGAAGCAGGACAGGGGACCTACGAGCAGTACTTC. The V call is TRBV20-1, the J call TRBJ2-7, with 9 bases that match TRBD1. After removal of 0 bases from V and 2 bases from J, the junction contained 5 bases not matched to a gene. Germline CDR1 reads DFQATT; CDR2 reads SNEGSKA (reference sequence). The CDR3 covers 15 residues.

This clonotype was recorded at least ten times. The chain couples TRBV20-1 to TRBJ2-5; 9 nucleotides match TRBD1. V shed 6 bases, J shed 5 bases, and the junction held 4 bases outside the gene matches. The CDR3 is 12 residues long. Germline V CDR1 and CDR2: DFQATT, SNEGSKA (reference sequence). CDR3 amino acids: CSANRGQETQYF. CDR3 nucleotide sequence: TGCAGTGCAAACAGGGGGCAGGAGACCCAGTACTTC.

In the case of this clonotype: This may come from a read error, since a much larger clone is one base off. V and J are TRBV7-3 and TRBJ2-1; tentative D call: TRBD2 (5 bases). Looked up from germline, CDR1 is SGHTA and CDR2 is FQGTGA. V shed 0 bases and J shed 0 bases, with 12 bases lying between them. The CDR3 has 17 amino acids. CDR3 sequence: CASSLTDSATSYNEQFF. Here the CDR3 DNA reads TGTGCCAGCAGCTTAACGGACTCGGCTACCTCCTACAATGAGCAGTTCTTC.

Ten or more counts support this clonotype. J is TRBJ2-5 and V is TRBV19; 8 bases are a match to TRBD1. Trimming cost V 8 bases and J 5 bases; bases outside gene matches: 10. Per the germline V gene, CDR1 is LNHDA and CDR2 is SQIVND (reference sequence). The CDR3 extends over 14 amino acids. Written as DNA, the CDR3 is TGTGCCAGTGGGCGGACAGGGAATTGGGAGACCCAGTACTTC. Its protein is CASGRTGNWETQYF.

This clonotype was counted a few times. The chain carries TRBV20-1 and TRBJ1-3; D perhaps matches TRBD1 (5 bases). With 2 bases removed from V and 4 bases from J, the gap between germline ends came to 18 bases. The CDR3 runs 16 residues. Germline assignment: CDR1 DFQATT and CDR2 SNEGSKA (reference sequence). The CDR3 is CSARPPGAVPGNTIYF. DNA for the CDR3: TGCAGTGCTAGACCACCTGGGGCCGTGCCCGGAAACACCATATATTTT.

With respect to this clonotype: Given a much more abundant clone one base away, this may be a read error. This is likely a read error, given that the CDR3 carries no conserved phenylalanine or tryptophan at its end. V gene TRBV12-3 or TRBV12-4 combines with J gene TRBJ1-2; D is unclear. The V end was cut by 3 bases, the J end by 2 bases, with 10 bases between. The CDR3 extends over 14 amino acids. CDR3 DNA sequence: TGTGCCAGCAGTTTCGGTACGGAGAACTATGGCTACACCCTC. This codes for CASSFGTENYGYTL.

This clonotype was recorded many times. CDR3 sequence (DNA): TGTGCCAGCAGCTTTGACGGGACTAGCGGGGGGGAACAGACTGAGCAGTTCTTC. It yields the protein CASSFDGTSGGEQTEQFF. The rearrangement links TRBV11-2 to TRBJ2-1, with 16 bases identical to TRBD2. This CDR3 has 18 residues. V was pared by 3 bases and J by 9 bases, with 11 bases of the junction left unmatched. The germline gives CDR1 SGHAT, CDR2 FQNNGV.

As concerns this clonotype: This may be a read error, as it is one base from a much larger clone. The chain links TRBV7-9 to TRBJ1-5; weak D call: TRBD1 (5 bases). CDR1 SEHNR and CDR2 FQNEAQ come from the germline V gene (reference sequence). The CDR3 extends over 15 amino acids. The CDR3 DNA follows: TGTGCCAGCAGCCCAGACAGATATAGCGATCAGCCCCAGCATTTT. It specifies CASSPDRYSDQPQHF.

This clonotype has more than one count but fewer than ten. The genes are TRBV5-1 and TRBJ1-2, with TRBD1 matching 9 bases. CDR3 length equals 14 residues. V was clipped by 0 bases and J by 8 bases; unmatched bases: 5. The germline V gene encodes CDR1 SGHRS and CDR2 YFSETQ. The CDR3 loop is CASSLGQGDLGYTF. Here the CDR3 DNA reads TGCGCCAGCAGCTTGGGACAGGGGGATTTGGGCTACACCTTC.

This clonotype came up a few times. This chain connects TRBV9 to TRBJ1-2; the D gene is possibly TRBD1 (6 bases). V was shortened by 0 bases and J by 4 bases, with 13 bases between the two germline ends. The length of the CDR3 is 15 residues. The germline CDR1 and CDR2 sequences are SGDLS and YYNGEE. The CDR3 protein is CASSVEAQGSYGYTF. CDR3 sequence (DNA): TGTGCCAGCAGCGTAGAAGCGCAGGGGAGCTATGGCTACACCTTC.

This clonotype showed up just a few times. V is TRBV7-9 and J is TRBJ1-3; D is undetermined. The germline V and J ends were trimmed by 2 bases and 4 bases, with 15 bases remaining between them. Germline V gene sequence: CDR1 SEHNR, CDR2 FQNEAQ (reference sequence). The CDR3 runs to 16 residues. The CDR3 here is CASSLLVGEGGNTIYF. The CDR3 bases are TGTGCCAGCAGCTTACTGGTCGGGGAGGGCGGAAACACCATATATTTT.

There are many counts of this clonotype. This CDR3 is CSAAGGYTGELFF. CDR3 DNA sequence: TGCAGCGCCGCCGGGGGGTACACCGGGGAGCTGTTTTTT. The chain uses TRBV29-1 and TRBJ2-2; 7 bases agree with TRBD2. Germline lookup yields CDR1 SQVTM and CDR2 ANQGSEA. Germline trimming cut 7 bases from V and 3 bases from J; bases unmatched to any gene: 5. The CDR3 totals 13 residues.

This clonotype appeared once. The rearrangement uses TRBV29-1 and TRBJ2-7; tentatively, D is TRBD2 (6 bases). There are 12 residues in the CDR3. V lost 7 bases to trimming and J lost 2 bases, with 12 bases between them. The germline CDR1 and CDR2 sequences are SQVTM and ANQGSEA. The CDR3: CSGGGQAYEQYF. The CDR3 DNA sequence: TGCAGCGGAGGAGGGCAGGCCTACGAGCAGTACTTC.

This clonotype was picked up many times. The chain's CDR3 is CASRDQTSTDTQYF. In nucleotides, the CDR3 is TGTGCCAGCAGGGACCAGACTAGCACAGATACGCAGTATTTT. The V call is TRBV6-1, the J call TRBJ2-3; D unresolved. Germline V gene sequence: CDR1 MNHNS, CDR2 SASEGT. Trimming took off 6 bases at V and 0 bases at J, with 10 bases between the two ends. CDR3 length: 14 amino acids.